This T cell receptor (beta chain) was documented in a study of regulatory T cells in long-lasting Graves disease. CDR3 regions were amplified by Arm-PCR using iRepertoire HTBI primers to build TCR beta libraries. TCRdb redid the calling of the multiplex PCR reads with MiXCR, one entry per CDR3 protein. The table lists roughly 410,000 distinct CDR3 sequences, about 15% of them singletons. Sample time point: newly diagnosed GD, antithyroid drugs for less than 3 months. TCR sequences were obtained from RNA taken from PBMCs. This CDR3 is built from 15 residues. V lost 4 bases, J lost 5 bases, and 14 bases lay in between. CDR1 SEHNR and CDR2 FQNEAQ come from the germline V gene (reference sequence). The sample holds a few counts of this clonotype. The same data also contributed to another study, on T cells in Graves' hyperthyroidism and ophthalmopathy. That work contributes: In patients aged 18 to 65, hyperthyroidism was newly diagnosed, with duration under 2 months. During a first-round RT-PCR of the TCR CDR3, the HTBI primer set was used. Patients with ophthalmopathy were separated from those with stable hyperthyroidism by a 13 V-J model.

This chain joins TRBV7-9 and TRBJ1-4, with a weak D call TRBD1 (5 bases). The source material was peripheral blood mononuclear cells (PBMCs), sampled at new diagnosis, from a patient treated with antithyroid drugs. This receptor was taken from a woman aged 40 to 50 with Graves disease. CDR3 in amino acids: CASSSLGGGNEKLFF. The CDR3 region has the DNA TGTGCCAGCAGCTCCCTCGGGGGGGGAAATGAAAAACTGTTTTTT.